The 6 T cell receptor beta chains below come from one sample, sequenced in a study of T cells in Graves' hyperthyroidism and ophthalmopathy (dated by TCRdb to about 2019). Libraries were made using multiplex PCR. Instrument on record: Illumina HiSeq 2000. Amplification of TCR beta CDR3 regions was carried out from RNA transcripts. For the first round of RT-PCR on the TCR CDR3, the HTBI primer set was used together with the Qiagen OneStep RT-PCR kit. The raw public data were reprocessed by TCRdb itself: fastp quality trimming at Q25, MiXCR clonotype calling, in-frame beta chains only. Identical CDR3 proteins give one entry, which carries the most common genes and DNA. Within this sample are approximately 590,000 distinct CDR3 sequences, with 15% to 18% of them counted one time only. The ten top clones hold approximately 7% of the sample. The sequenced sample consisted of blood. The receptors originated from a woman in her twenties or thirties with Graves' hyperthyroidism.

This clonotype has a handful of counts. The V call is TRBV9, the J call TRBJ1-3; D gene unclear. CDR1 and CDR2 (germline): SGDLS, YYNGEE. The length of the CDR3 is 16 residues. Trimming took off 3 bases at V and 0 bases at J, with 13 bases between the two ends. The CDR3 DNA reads TGTGCCAGCAGCGAGACGGTCGCTGGCTCTGGAAACACCATATATTTT. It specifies CASSETVAGSGNTIYF.

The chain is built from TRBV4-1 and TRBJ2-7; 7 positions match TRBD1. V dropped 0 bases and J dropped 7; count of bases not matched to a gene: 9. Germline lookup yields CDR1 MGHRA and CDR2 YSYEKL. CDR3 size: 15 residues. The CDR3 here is CASSQDLKGAWEQYF. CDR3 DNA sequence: TGCGCCAGCAGCCAAGATCTAAAGGGGGCGTGGGAGCAGTACTTC.

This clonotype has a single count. DNA of the CDR3: TGTGCCAGCAGCTCATCTAGCGGGAGCCGGTCGAGGGGCACAGATACGCAGTATTTT. This translates into CASSSSSGSRSRGTDTQYF. This chain uses TRBV7-9 with TRBJ2-3; 10 bases are a match to TRBD2. Germline V lookup: CDR1 SEHNR, CDR2 FQNEAQ (reference sequence). The V segment lost 4 bases and the J segment 1 base; nucleotides outside the gene matches: 14. The CDR3 has 19 amino acids.

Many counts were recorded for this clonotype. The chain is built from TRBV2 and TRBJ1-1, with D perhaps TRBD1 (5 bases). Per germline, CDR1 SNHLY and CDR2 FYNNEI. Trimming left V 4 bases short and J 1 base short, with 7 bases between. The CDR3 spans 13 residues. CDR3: CASSGGGNTEAFF. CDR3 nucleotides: TGTGCCAGCAGTGGCGGGGGGAACACTGAAGCTTTCTTT. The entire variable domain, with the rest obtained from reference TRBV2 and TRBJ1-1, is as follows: EPEVTQTPSHQVTQMGQEVILRCVPISNHLYFYWYRQILGQKVEFLVSFYNNEISEKSEIFDDQFSVERPDGSNFTLKIRSTKLEDSAMYFCASSGGGNTEAFFGQGTRLTVV.

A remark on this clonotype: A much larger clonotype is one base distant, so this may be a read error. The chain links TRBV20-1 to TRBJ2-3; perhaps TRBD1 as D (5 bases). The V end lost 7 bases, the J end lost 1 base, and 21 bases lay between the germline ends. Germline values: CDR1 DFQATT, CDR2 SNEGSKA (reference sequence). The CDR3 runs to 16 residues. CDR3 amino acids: CSVAPISTAGTDTQYF. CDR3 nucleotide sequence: TGCAGTGTCGCGCCCATTTCGACAGCTGGCACAGATACGCAGTATTTT.

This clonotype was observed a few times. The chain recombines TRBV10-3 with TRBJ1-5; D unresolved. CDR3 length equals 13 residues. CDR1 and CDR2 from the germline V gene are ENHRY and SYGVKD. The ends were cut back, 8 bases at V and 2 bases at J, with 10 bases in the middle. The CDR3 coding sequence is TGTGCCATCGGGGAGTGGGGCAATCAGCCCCAGCATTTT. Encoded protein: CAIGEWGNQPQHF.